These 10 T cell receptor beta chains were all obtained from the same sample, sequenced in a study of blood T cell repertoires in COVID-19. Sequenced by immunoSEQ multiplex PCR; TCRdb stores in-frame clones only, minus some. Of approximately 260,000 clones listed, 87% are singletons. Sequencing input: PBMCs or T cells enriched from blood (not recorded which). The receptors stem from a young woman with acute COVID-19.

The chain uses TRBV12-3 or TRBV12-4 and TRBJ1-2; D may be TRBD1 (6 bases). The CDR3 consists of 13 residues. The V end lost 8 bases, the J end lost 2 bases, and 12 bases lay between the germline ends. The CDR3 reads CASSIGTNYGYTF. The CDR3 nucleotides read TGTGCCAGCTCCATCGGGACAAACTATGGCTACACCTTC.

J is TRBJ1-2 and V is TRBV3-1 (or the pseudogene TRBV3-2); no reliable D call. The CDR3 has 14 residues. Germline-derived CDR1 and CDR2 are LGHDT and YNNKEL (reference sequence). Trimming cost V 0 bases and J 8 bases, with 13 bases left between them. CDR3 sequence reads: CASSQDGGSKGYTF. The CDR3 DNA sequence: TGTGCCAGCAGCCAAGATGGAGGGTCTAAGGGCTACACCTTC.

Written as DNA, the CDR3 is TGTGCCAGCAGTGATCCAATTTCGGGTCCCTACGAGCAGTACTTC. Amino acid sequence: CASSDPISGPYEQYF. The rearrangement links TRBV28 to TRBJ2-7; D call uncertain. Germline V gene lookup returns CDR1 MDHEN and CDR2 SYDVKM. CDR3 length: 15 amino acids. V was shortened by 5 bases and J by 2 bases, with 16 bases between the two germline ends.

The V gene is TRBV9, the J gene TRBJ2-5; D remains unclear. Trimming shortened V by 0 bases and J by 3 bases, and 3 bases separated the two germline ends. Germline values: CDR1 SGDLS, CDR2 YYNGEE. This CDR3 has 12 amino acids. The CDR3 DNA follows: TGTGCCAGCAGCGTAGTAGAAGAGACCCAGTACTTC. Translating it yields CASSVVEETQYF.

The chain is built from TRBV7-2 and TRBJ1-2; TRBD1 might be the D (5 bases). V lost 1 base, J lost 8 bases, and 17 bases lay in between. The CDR3 has 15 residues. CDR1 is SGHTA, CDR2 FQGNSA, per germline. In DNA, the CDR3 is TGTGCCAGCAGCTTAGGAGGCCGACAATGGGGCGGCTACACCTTC. This translates into CASSLGGRQWGGYTF.

The chain uses TRBV9 and TRBJ1-2; 11 nucleotides line up with TRBD1. The CDR3 runs to 16 residues. Germline V lookup: CDR1 SGDLS, CDR2 YYNGEE. V was clipped by 6 bases and J by 0 bases; unmatched bases: 7. In DNA, the CDR3 is TGTGCCAGCACCGATCCGGGACAGGGGGCTAACTATGGCTACACCTTC. Its protein product is CASTDPGQGANYGYTF.

The chain recombines TRBV28 with TRBJ2-1; maybe TRBD2 (5 bases). CDR3 size: 14 residues. V lost 11 bases to trimming and J lost 5 bases, with 19 bases between them. Germline loops: CDR1 MDHEN, CDR2 SYDVKM. The CDR3 protein is CASNPPGLNNEQFF. The CDR3 DNA sequence: TGTGCCTCCAACCCGCCTGGACTTAACAATGAGCAGTTCTTC.

The J gene is TRBJ2-1, the V gene TRBV24-1; D is undetermined. The V end was cut by 4 bases, the J end by 4 bases, with 16 bases between. The CDR3 has 16 residues. The germline gives CDR1 KGHDR, CDR2 SFDVKD. The CDR3 here is CATSEMMAAPYNEQFF. DNA for the CDR3: TGTGCCACCAGTGAAATGATGGCGGCGCCTTACAATGAGCAGTTCTTC.

The CDR3 region has the DNA TGCGCCAGCAGCCAAGATCCACAGGGGGACACTGAAGCTTTCTTT. It translates to CASSQDPQGDTEAFF. The chain combines TRBV4-3 with TRBJ1-1, with 8 bases aligning to TRBD1. J lost 3 bases, V lost 0 bases, and 3 bases had no gene match. In germline, CDR1 is LGHNA, CDR2 YSLEER. The CDR3 is 15 residues long.

The gene calls are TRBV9 and TRBJ1-6; 9 bases are shared with TRBD1. CDR1 and CDR2 from the germline V gene are SGDLS and YYNGEE. This CDR3 is 15 amino acids long. V shed 4 bases, J shed 6 bases, and the junction held 5 bases outside the gene matches. The CDR3 DNA reads TGTGCCAGCAGCCCCGGACAGGGGCTTAATTCACCCCTCCACTTT. As protein: CASSPGQGLNSPLHF.